The rows below give T cell receptor beta chains drawn from one sample of a study of blood T cell repertoires in COVID-19. Measured with immunoSEQ multiplex PCR; TCRdb has only the in-frame clones, and not every one. The profile shows over 200,000 clones, roughly nine tenths of them singletons. The sample comprised PBMCs or T cells enriched from blood (not recorded which). These receptors all stem from a human donor in a cohort exposed to, infected with or recovered from COVID-19 (not recorded which). The donor label of this sample is uncertain. Both conserved end residues are part of each CDR3. The D gene is left open where the match is weak. Clone size is given for some rows only: seen once, a few or many times, or a class if the clone is expanded.

V,size,D,J,CDR3,DNA
TRBV20-1,few,-,TRBJ2-2,CSASHRAGELFF,TGCAGTGCTAGTCACAGGGCCGGGGAGCTGTTTTTT
TRBV2,-,-,TRBJ1-1,CASHAPPGNTEAFF,TGTGCCAGCCACGCCCCCCCGGGGAACACTGAAGCTTTCTTT
TRBV19,-,-,TRBJ1-1,CASRLNTEAFF,TGTGCCAGCAGGTTGAACACTGAAGCTTTCTTT
TRBV27,once,-,TRBJ1-1,CASNLGEVLAGSEAFF,TGTGCCAGCAACCTGGGGGAGGTTCTGGCTGGGTCTGAAGCTTTCTTT
TRBV19,-,-,TRBJ2-6,CASSIFGRSVPMRANVLTF,TGTGCCAGTAGTATTTTTGGGCGCTCGGTCCCGATGAGGGCCAACGTCCTGACTTTC
TRBV7-9,-,-,TRBJ1-2,CASAGGNYGYTF,TGTGCCAGCGCGGGTGGAAACTATGGCTACACCTTC
TRBV5-1,-,-,TRBJ2-2,CASSWAQAGELFF,TGCGCCAGCAGCTGGGCCCAGGCCGGGGAGCTGTTTTTT
TRBV5-4,-,-,TRBJ2-7,CASSLEELHEQYF,TGTGCCAGCAGCTTGGAGGAGTTGCACGAGCAGTACTTC
TRBV21-1,-,-,TRBJ2-5,CASSKDSGGAGETQYF,TGTGCCAGCAGCAAAGATAGCGGGGGGGCTGGAGAGACCCAGTACTTC
TRBV28,-,-,TRBJ2-3,CASSFQGRGTDTQYF,TGTGCCAGCAGTTTTCAGGGGAGGGGGACAGATACGCAGTATTTT
TRBV3-1/TRBV3-2,-,TRBD1,TRBJ2-3,CASSPRQGAGTDTQYF,TGTGCCAGCAGCCCCCGACAGGGAGCGGGCACAGATACGCAGTATTTT